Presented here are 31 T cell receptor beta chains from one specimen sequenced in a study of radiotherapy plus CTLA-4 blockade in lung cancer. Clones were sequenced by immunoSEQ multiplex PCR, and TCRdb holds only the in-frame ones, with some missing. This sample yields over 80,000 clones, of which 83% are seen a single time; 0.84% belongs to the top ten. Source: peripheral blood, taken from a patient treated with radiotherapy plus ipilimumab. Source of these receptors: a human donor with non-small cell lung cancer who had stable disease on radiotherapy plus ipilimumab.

CDR3 region: CASSEDEGSNQPQHF. CDR3 bases: TGTGCCAGCAGTGAAGACGAGGGCAGCAATCAGCCCCAGCATTTT. V usage is TRBV6-1 and J usage is TRBJ1-5; D is unclear. Trimming removed 1 base at V and 1 base at J, with 8 bases between. There are 15 residues in the CDR3. The germline gives CDR1 MNHNS, CDR2 SASEGT.

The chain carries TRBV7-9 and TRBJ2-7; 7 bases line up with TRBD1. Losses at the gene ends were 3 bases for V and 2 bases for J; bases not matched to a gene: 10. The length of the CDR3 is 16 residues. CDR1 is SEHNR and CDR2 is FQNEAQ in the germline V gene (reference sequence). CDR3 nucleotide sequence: TGTGCCAGCAGCTTTCACAGGGGCTATCAAACCTACGAGCAGTACTTC. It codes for CASSFHRGYQTYEQYF.

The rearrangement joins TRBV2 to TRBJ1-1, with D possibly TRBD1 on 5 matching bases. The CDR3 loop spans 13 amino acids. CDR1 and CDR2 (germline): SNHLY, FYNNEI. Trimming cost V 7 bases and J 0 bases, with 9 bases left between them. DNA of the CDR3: TGTGCCAGCATCGACAGCATGAACACTGAAGCTTTCTTT. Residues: CASIDSMNTEAFF.

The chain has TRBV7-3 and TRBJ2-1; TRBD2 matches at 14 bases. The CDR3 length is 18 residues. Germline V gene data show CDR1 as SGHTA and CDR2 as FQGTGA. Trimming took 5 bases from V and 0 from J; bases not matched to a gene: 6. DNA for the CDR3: TGTGCCAGCAGCCCGAGGACTAGCGGGAGGAGCTCCTACAATGAGCAGTTCTTC. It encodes CASSPRTSGRSSYNEQFF.

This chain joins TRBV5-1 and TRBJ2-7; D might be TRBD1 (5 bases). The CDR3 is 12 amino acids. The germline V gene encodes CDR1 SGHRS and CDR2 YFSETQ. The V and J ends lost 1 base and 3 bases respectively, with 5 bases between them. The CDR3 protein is CASSLTGYEQYF. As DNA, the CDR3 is TGCGCCAGCAGCTTGACAGGCTACGAGCAGTACTTC. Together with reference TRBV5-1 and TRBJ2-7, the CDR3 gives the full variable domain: KAGVTQTPRYLIKTRGQQVTLSCSPISGHRSVSWYQQTPGQGLQFLFEYFSETQRNKGNFPGRFSGRQFSNSRSEMNVSTLELGDSALYLCASSLTGYEQYFGPGTRLTVT.

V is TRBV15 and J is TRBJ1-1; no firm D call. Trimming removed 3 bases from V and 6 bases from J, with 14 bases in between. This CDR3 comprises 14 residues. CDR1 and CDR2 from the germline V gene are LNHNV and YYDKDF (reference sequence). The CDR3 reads CATSRATPPAEAFF. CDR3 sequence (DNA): TGTGCCACCAGCAGGGCGACACCGCCCGCTGAAGCTTTCTTT.

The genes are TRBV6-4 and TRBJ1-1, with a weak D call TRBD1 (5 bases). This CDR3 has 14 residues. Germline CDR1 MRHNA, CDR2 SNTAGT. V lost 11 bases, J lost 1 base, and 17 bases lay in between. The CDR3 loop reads CAVRRGGANTEAFF. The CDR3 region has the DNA TGTGCCGTACGGCGGGGGGGAGCGAACACTGAAGCTTTCTTT.

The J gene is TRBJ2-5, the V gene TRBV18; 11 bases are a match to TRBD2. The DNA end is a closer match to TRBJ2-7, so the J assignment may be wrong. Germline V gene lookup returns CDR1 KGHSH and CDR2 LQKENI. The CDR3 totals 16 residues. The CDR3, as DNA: TGTGCCAGCTCACCAAGGGGGACTAGCGGCTCCTACGAGCAGTACTTC. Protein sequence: CASSPRGTSGSYEQYF.

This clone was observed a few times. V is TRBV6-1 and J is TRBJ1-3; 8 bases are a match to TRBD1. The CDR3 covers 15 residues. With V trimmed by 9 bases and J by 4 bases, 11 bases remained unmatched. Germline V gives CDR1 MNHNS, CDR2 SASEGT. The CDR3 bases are TGTGCCAGTACACTTGGACAGGGTGAAGGAAACACCATATATTTT. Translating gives CASTLGQGEGNTIYF.

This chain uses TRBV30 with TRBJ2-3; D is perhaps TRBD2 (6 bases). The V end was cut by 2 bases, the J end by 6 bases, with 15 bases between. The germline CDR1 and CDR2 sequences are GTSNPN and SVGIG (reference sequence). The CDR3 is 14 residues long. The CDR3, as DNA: TGTGCCTGGAGTCAGGGCGGGAAATCGGATACGCAGTATTTT. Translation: CAWSQGGKSDTQYF. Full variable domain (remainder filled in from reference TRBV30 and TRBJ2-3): SQTIHQWPATLVQPVGSPLSLECTVEGTSNPNLYWYRQAAGRGLQLLFYSVGIGQISSEVPQNLSASRPQDRQFILSSKKLLLSDSGFYLCAWSQGGKSDTQYFGPGTRLTVL.

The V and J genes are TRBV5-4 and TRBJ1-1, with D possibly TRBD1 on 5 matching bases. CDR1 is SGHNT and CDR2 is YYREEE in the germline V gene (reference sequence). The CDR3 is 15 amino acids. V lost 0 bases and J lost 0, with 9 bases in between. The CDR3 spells CASSLGQGMNTEAFF. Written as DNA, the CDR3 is TGTGCCAGCAGCTTGGGCCAGGGTATGAACACTGAAGCTTTCTTT.

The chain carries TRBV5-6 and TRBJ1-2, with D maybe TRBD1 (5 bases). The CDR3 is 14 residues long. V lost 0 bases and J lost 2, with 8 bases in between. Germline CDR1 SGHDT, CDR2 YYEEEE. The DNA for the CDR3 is TGTGCCAGCAGCTTGGACAGGAAAAACTATGGCTACACCTTC. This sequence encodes CASSLDRKNYGYTF.

CDR3 DNA: TGCACCAGCAGCCGAACCGGGACTAGCGTCCCCCTTAGCTCCTACGAGCAGTACTTC. This gives the protein CTSSRTGTSVPLSSYEQYF. V gene TRBV1 combines with J gene TRBJ2-7; TRBD2, as called in the table, went unchecked against the DNA. TRBV1 is reported as a pseudogene. The CDR3 has 19 residues.

CDR3 DNA: TGTGCCAGCAGTTTCCGCAGGGGGAATAATTCACCCCTCCACTTT. It translates to CASSFRRGNNSPLHF. This chain connects TRBV27 to TRBJ1-6; 7 bases are a match to TRBD1. The CDR3 consists of 15 residues. Germline CDR1 is MNHEY and CDR2 is SMNVEV (reference sequence). The J segment lost 5 bases and the V segment lost 3 bases, leaving 4 bases of the junction unmatched.

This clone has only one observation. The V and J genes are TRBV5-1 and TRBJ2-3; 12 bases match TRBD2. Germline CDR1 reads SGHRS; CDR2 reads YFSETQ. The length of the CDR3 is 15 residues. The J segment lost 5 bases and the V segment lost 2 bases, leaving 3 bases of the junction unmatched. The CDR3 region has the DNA TGCGCCAGCAGCTTCACTAGCGGGGGGAGAGATACGCAGTATTTT. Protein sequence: CASSFTSGGRDTQYF. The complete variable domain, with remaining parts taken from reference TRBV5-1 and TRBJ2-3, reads KAGVTQTPRYLIKTRGQQVTLSCSPISGHRSVSWYQQTPGQGLQFLFEYFSETQRNKGNFPGRFSGRQFSNSRSEMNVSTLELGDSALYLCASSFTSGGRDTQYFGPGTRLTVL.

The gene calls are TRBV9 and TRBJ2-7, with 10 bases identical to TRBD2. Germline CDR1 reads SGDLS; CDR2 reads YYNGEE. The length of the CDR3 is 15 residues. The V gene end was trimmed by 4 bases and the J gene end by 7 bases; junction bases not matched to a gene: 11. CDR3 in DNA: TGTGCCAGCAGCCCCCGCCTAGCGGGAGCGACAGAGCAGTACTTC. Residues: CASSPRLAGATEQYF.

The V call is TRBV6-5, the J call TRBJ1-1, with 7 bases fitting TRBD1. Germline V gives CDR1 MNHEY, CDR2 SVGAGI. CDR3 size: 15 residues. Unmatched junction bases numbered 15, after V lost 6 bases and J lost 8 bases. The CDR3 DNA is TGTGCCAGCAGGGTGGGGACAGACGGAGTAAAAGAAGCTTTCTTT. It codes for CASRVGTDGVKEAFF.

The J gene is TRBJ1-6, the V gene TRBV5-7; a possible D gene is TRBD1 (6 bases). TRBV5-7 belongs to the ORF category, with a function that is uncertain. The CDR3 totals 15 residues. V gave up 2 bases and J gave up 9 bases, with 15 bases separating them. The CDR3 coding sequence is TGTGCCAGCAGCTTAGCAGGGGACATGGTTTCACCCCTCCACTTT. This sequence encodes CASSLAGDMVSPLHF.

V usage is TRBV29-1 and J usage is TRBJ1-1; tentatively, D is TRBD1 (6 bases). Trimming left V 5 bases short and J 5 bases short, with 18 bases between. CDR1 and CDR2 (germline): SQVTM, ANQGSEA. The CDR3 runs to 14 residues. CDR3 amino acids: CSVPSRTVGTEAFF. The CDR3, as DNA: TGCAGCGTTCCTTCTCGGACAGTCGGGACTGAAGCTTTCTTT.

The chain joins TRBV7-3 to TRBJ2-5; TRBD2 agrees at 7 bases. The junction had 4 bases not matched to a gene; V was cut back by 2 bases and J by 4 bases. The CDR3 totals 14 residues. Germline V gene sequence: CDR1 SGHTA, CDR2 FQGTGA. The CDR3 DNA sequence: TGTGCCAGCAGCTTAGGGGTAGCGGGAGAGACCCAGTACTTC. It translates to CASSLGVAGETQYF.

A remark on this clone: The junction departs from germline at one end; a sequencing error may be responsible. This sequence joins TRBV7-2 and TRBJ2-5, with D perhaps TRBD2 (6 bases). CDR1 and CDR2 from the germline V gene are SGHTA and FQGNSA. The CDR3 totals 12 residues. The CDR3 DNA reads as TGTGCCAGCAGCTTAGGCGGGGAGAGGATGAACTTC. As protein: CASSLGGERMNF.

The CDR3 sequence: CASSLPGGYYEQYF. DNA of the CDR3: TGCGCCAGCAGCTTACCAGGGGGGTACTACGAGCAGTACTTC. The chain carries TRBV5-1 and TRBJ2-7, with D maybe TRBD1 (7 bases). V gave up 2 bases and J gave up 3 bases, with 12 bases separating them. The CDR3 totals 14 residues. From germline, CDR1 is SGHRS and CDR2 YFSETQ.

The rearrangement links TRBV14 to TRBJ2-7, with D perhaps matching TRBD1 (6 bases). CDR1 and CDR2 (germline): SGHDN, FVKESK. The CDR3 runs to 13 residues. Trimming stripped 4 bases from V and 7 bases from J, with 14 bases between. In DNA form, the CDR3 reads TGTGCCAGCAGCCCGCGGACAGCCTCTGAGCAGTACTTC. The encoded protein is CASSPRTASEQYF.

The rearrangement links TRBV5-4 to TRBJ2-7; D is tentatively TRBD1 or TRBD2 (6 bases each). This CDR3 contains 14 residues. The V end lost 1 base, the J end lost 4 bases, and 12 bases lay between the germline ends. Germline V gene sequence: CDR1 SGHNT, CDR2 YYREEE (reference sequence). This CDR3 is CASSLPGGGYEQYF. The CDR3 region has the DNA TGTGCCAGCAGCTTGCCCGGGGGCGGGTACGAGCAGTACTTC.

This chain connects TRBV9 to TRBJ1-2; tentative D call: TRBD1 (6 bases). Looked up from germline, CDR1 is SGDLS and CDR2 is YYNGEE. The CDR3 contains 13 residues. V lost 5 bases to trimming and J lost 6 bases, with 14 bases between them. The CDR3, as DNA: TGTGCCAGCAGACAGGGTGGGTCGGATGGCTACACCTTC. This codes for CASRQGGSDGYTF.

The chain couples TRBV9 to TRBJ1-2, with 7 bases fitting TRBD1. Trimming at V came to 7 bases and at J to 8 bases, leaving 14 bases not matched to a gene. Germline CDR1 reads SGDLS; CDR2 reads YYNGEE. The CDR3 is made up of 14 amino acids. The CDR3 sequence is CASGEGGAGWGYTF. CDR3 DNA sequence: TGTGCCAGCGGGGAAGGGGGCGCAGGGTGGGGCTACACCTTC.

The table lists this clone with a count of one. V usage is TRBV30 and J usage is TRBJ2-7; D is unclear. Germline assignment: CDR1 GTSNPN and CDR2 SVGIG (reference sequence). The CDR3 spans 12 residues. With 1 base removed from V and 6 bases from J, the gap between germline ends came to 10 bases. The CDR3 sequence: CAWSGTDSEQYF. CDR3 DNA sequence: TGTGCCTGGAGTGGAACAGATTCCGAGCAGTACTTC.

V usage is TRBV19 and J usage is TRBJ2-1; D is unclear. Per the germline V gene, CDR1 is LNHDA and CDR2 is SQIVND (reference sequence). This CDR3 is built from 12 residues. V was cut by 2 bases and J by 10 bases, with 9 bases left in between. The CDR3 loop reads CASSIITSEQFF. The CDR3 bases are TGTGCCAGTAGTATAATAACGTCAGAGCAGTTCTTC.

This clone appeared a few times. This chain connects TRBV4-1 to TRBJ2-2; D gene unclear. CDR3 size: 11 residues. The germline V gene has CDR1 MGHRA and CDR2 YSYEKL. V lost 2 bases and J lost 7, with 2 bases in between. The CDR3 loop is CASSQYGELFF. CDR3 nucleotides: TGCGCCAGCAGCCAATACGGGGAGCTGTTTTTT.

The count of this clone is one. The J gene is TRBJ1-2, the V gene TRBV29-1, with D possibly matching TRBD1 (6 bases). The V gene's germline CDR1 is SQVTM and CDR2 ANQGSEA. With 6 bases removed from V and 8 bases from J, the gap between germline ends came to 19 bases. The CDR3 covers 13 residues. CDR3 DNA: TGCAGCGTCCCTAAACAGGGTTTGGAGGGCTACACCTTC. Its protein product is CSVPKQGLEGYTF. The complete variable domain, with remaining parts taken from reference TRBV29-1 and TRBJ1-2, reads SAVISQKPSRDICQRGTSLTIQCQVDSQVTMMFWYRQQPGQSLTLIATANQGSEATYESGFVIDKFPISRPNLTFSTLTVSNMSPEDSSIYLCSVPKQGLEGYTFGSGTRLTVV.

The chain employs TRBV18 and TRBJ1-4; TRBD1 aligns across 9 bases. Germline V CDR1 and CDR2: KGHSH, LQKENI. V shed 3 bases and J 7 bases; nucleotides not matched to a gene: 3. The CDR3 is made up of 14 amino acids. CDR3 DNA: TGTGCCAGCTCACCCCGGGACAGGGCTGAAAAACTGTTTTTT. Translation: CASSPRDRAEKLFF.